These 8 T cell receptor beta chains were all obtained from the same sample, sequenced in a study of post-analysis software for immune sequencing data. The study, taken as a whole, reports: Elevated frequency relative to controls characterized about 5 TRBV segments in patients, TRBV5-6, TRBV5-1 and TRBV20-1 among them.

These receptors' antigens are unknown. Carried by the TCR beta cDNA libraries were unique molecular identifiers. TCRdb independently ran MiXCR on the PCR reads; one entry per CDR3 protein. In the table there are hundreds of thousands of distinct CDR3 sequences, roughly 50% of which are singletons. The source material was blood. Every receptor here comes from a girl under 18 with multiple sclerosis.

In this sample, this clonotype turned up a few times. This chain connects TRBV7-2 to TRBJ1-2; tentative D call: TRBD1 (6 bases). The germline CDR1 and CDR2 sequences are SGHTA and FQGNSA. The germline V and J ends were trimmed by 0 bases and 3 bases, with 8 bases remaining between them. There are 14 residues in the CDR3. For the CDR3, the DNA is TGTGCCAGCAGCTTAGCGGACAGTGACTATGGCTACACCTTC. Translation gives CASSLADSDYGYTF. The full variable domain, completed using reference TRBV7-2 and TRBJ1-2, is GAGVSQSPSNKVTEKGKDVELRCDPISGHTALYWYRQSLGQGLEFLIYFQGNSAPDKSGLPSDRFSAERTGGSVSTLTIQRTQQEDSAVYLCASSLADSDYGYTFGSGTRLTVV.

The CDR3 sequence: CASSPAASGANVLTF. Here the CDR3 DNA reads TGCGCCAGCAGCCCTGCGGCCTCTGGGGCCAACGTCCTGACTTTC. This rearrangement joins TRBV5-1 to TRBJ2-6; D is uncertain. V lost 4 bases to trimming and J lost 0 bases, with 8 bases between them. Germline loops: CDR1 SGHRS, CDR2 YFSETQ. This CDR3 has 15 residues.

As regards this clonotype: Because the CDR3 is missing its conserved closing phenylalanine or tryptophan, this is likely a read error. The J gene is TRBJ1-2, the V gene TRBV6-5; the D gene is possibly TRBD1 (6 bases). Between the trimmed V and J ends, which lost 0 bases and 0 bases, there was a span of 17 bases. CDR3 size: 18 residues. Germline assignment: CDR1 MNHEY and CDR2 SVGAGI. The CDR3 sequence: CASSYSMTGEEANYGYTY. CDR3 bases: TGTGCCAGCAGTTACTCGATGACAGGAGAAGAAGCTAACTATGGCTACACCTAC.

This clonotype was counted only a few times. The chain recombines TRBV7-2 with TRBJ2-5, with D unclear. This CDR3 is built from 14 residues. V lost 1 base, J lost 5 bases, and 11 bases lay in between. Germline V gives CDR1 SGHTA, CDR2 FQGNSA. In DNA, the CDR3 is TGTGCCAGCAGCTTAGATGCGACCAGGGAGACCCAGTACTTC. Its protein product is CASSLDATRETQYF.

This chain joins TRBV20-1 and TRBJ2-7, with a weak D call TRBD1 (6 bases). Trimming took off 2 bases at V and 2 bases at J, with 13 bases between the two ends. CDR1 and CDR2 from the germline V gene are DFQATT and SNEGSKA (reference sequence). The CDR3 sequence is 14 residues long. The CDR3 DNA reads TGCAGTGCTAGACGGACAGCCGACACCTACGAGCAGTACTTC. Protein sequence: CSARRTADTYEQYF.

This rearrangement joins TRBV5-1 to TRBJ2-1; no reliable D call. V was pared by 1 base and J by 12 bases, with 20 bases between. Germline CDR1 reads SGHRS; CDR2 reads YFSETQ. The CDR3 consists of 15 residues. As DNA, the CDR3 is TGCGCCAGCAGCTTGAAGACCCCTCCAACCCAAGGGCAGTTCTTC. Translation gives CASSLKTPPTQGQFF.

This clonotype was counted a few times. The genes are TRBV27 and TRBJ2-7; D is possibly TRBD1 or TRBD2 (5 bases each). There are 13 residues in the CDR3. V gave up 4 bases and J gave up 0 bases, with 7 bases separating them. CDR1 is MNHEY, CDR2 SMNVEV, per germline (reference sequence). This CDR3 reads CASSWGSSYEQYF. CDR3 bases: TGTGCCAGCAGTTGGGGGAGCTCCTACGAGCAGTACTTC.

This chain uses TRBV27 with TRBJ2-1; a possible D gene is TRBD2 (6 bases). The CDR3 loop spans 16 amino acids. The germline gives CDR1 MNHEY, CDR2 SMNVEV (reference sequence). V was cut by 8 bases and J by 6 bases, with 23 bases left in between. The DNA of the CDR3 is TGTGCCAGCTCATCGAAAAACCTACTAGCAGGCAATGAGCAGTTCTTC. It specifies CASSSKNLLAGNEQFF.